Listed below are T cell receptor beta chains from one sample, sequenced in a study of type 1 regulatory T cells. For these receptors, no antigen is known. TCRdb passed the reads through MiXCR, listing each CDR3 protein once. The sample lists about 14,000 distinct CDR3 sequences, roughly an eighth seen once, with approximately 15% in the top ten. Input material: cultured T cells, either the whole culture or a sorted T cell fraction (not recorded which). The receptor set was obtained from a human donor in good health. CDR3s include the opening cysteine and the closing phenylalanine or tryptophan. Fields, in order: clone size, D gene, J gene, V gene, CDR3 DNA, CDR3 protein. D genes are given only for firm matches. A clone size is listed for some rows: how often the clone was seen (once, few, many), or a class if it is expanded.

medium-sized	NA	TRBJ2-5	TRBV7-9	TGTGCCAGCAGCTCGCCGCCGGGACTAGAGACCCAGTACTTC	CASSSPPGLETQYF
many	NA	TRBJ2-7	TRBV27	TGTGCCAGCAGTTTAGCAAGGACAGCGTACGAGCAGTACTTC	CASSLARTAYEQYF
many	TRBD2	TRBJ2-1	TRBV27	TGTGCCAGCAGCCCAACTAGCGGGAGCCACAATGAGCAGTTCTTC	CASSPTSGSHNEQFF
many	TRBD1	TRBJ1-2	TRBV5-1	TGCGCCAGCAGCTACACAGGGGATGGCTACACCTTC	CASSYTGDGYTF
many	NA	TRBJ1-1	TRBV20-1	TGCAGTGCTAATCGGAACACTGAAGCTTTCTTT	CSANRNTEAFF
many	NA	TRBJ2-1	TRBV7-3	TGTGCCAGCAGCTTATCGGGAATCCGGGGGAATGAGCAGTTCTTC	CASSLSGIRGNEQFF
many	TRBD2	TRBJ2-5	TRBV27	TGTGCCAGCAGAGCTAGCGGAGAGACCCAGTACTTC	CASRASGETQYF
NA	TRBD1	TRBJ2-1	TRBV12-3/TRBV12-4	TGTGCCAGCAGTTGGGACAGCTCCTACAATGAGCAGTTCTTC	CASSWDSSYNEQFF
few	NA	TRBJ2-7	TRBV7-2	TGTGCCAGCAGCTTTGCCAGGGGCTCCTACGAGCAGTACTTC	CASSFARGSYEQYF
many	NA	TRBJ1-3	TRBV7-6	TGTGCCAGCAGCTTAAACCCAGCTGGAAACACCATATATTTT	CASSLNPAGNTIYF
many	NA	TRBJ1-1	TRBV7-2	TGTGCCAGCAGCCCAAGACCCAACACTGAAGCTTTCTTT	CASSPRPNTEAFF
NA	NA	TRBJ2-5	TRBV5-1	TGCGCCAGCAGCTCCGATCTAGCGATCCAAGAGACCCAGTACTTC	CASSSDLAIQETQYF
few	TRBD2	TRBJ2-2	TRBV5-1	TGCGCCAGCAGGCGGGAGACGAACACCGGGGAGCTGTTTTTT	CASRRETNTGELFF
NA	NA	TRBJ2-7	TRBV20-1	TGCAGTGCTCTCCCGAGTGGGAGAGGATACGAGCAGTACTTC	CSALPSGRGYEQYF
many	NA	TRBJ1-5	TRBV2	TGTGCCAGCAGTGGGGGGACACTCCGGTCAAGGCCCCAGCATTTT	CASSGGTLRSRPQHF
many	NA	TRBJ2-5	TRBV24-1	TGTGCCACCAGTGATTTCGGGGAGACCCAGTACTTC	CATSDFGETQYF
NA	NA	TRBJ2-1	TRBV5-1	TGCGCCAGCAGCCCGGACAGTTTATCCTACAATGAGCAGTTCTTC	CASSPDSLSYNEQFF
once	TRBD2	TRBJ2-7	TRBV7-2	TGTGTCAGCAGCTTAGTGTCTAGCGGGAGTGGCGAGCAGTACTTC	CVSSLVSSGSGEQYF
many	NA	TRBJ2-1	TRBV11-2	TGTGCCAGCAGCTTAGATCAGTTTGTAGCGGAATACAATGAGCAGTTCTTC	CASSLDQFVAEYNEQFF
many	TRBD1	TRBJ1-2	TRBV6-5	TGTGCCAGCAGTCAACAGGGGATTATTGGCTACACCTTC	CASSQQGIIGYTF
NA	NA	TRBJ2-7	TRBV6-6	TGTGCCAGCAGTTACTCGAGTCCCGAGCAGTACTTC	CASSYSSPEQYF
few	TRBD2	TRBJ2-1	TRBV4-2	TGTGCCAGCAGCCTTCGGGGCTCTAGCGGCAACTACAATGAGCAGTTCTTC	CASSLRGSSGNYNEQFF
NA	TRBD2	TRBJ2-1	TRBV19	TGTGCCAGTAGTGCGACTAGCGCCAACACCTACAATGAGCAGTTCTTC	CASSATSANTYNEQFF
many	NA	TRBJ2-5	TRBV7-3	TGTGCCAGCAGGTTATCCGGGATTAGCCAAGAGACCCAGTACTTC	CASRLSGISQETQYF
many	NA	TRBJ2-3	TRBV5-8	TGTGCCAGCAGCTTGGGCAGGGCGGCAGATACGCAGTATTTT	CASSLGRAADTQYF
NA	NA	TRBJ1-4	TRBV18	TGTGCCAGCTCACCGTCAAAGACAGGTGAAAAACTGTTTTTT	CASSPSKTGEKLFF
few	TRBD2	TRBJ2-1	TRBV7-2	TGTGCCAGCAGATTCCTAGCGGGAGGTCCGGGTGAGCAGTTCTTC	CASRFLAGGPGEQFF
many	NA	TRBJ2-1	TRBV9	TGTGCCAGCAGCGTAGGAGGGACCGGGAACAATGAGCAGTTCTTC	CASSVGGTGNNEQFF
many	TRBD1	TRBJ1-2	TRBV5-1	TGCGCCAGCAGCGACACCCGACAGGGCTGGGGCTACACCTTC	CASSDTRQGWGYTF
many	NA	TRBJ1-5	TRBV7-2	TGTGCCAGCAGCGCAAGAGGCAATCAGCCCCAGCATTTT	CASSARGNQPQHF
many	TRBD2	TRBJ2-7	TRBV20-1	TGCAGTGCTCTAGGACTAGCGGGAACCTACGAGCAGTACTTC	CSALGLAGTYEQYF
many	NA	TRBJ1-1	TRBV12-3/TRBV12-4	TGTGCCAGCATCCTGGGAGGGCTGGCTGAAGCTTTCTTT	CASILGGLAEAFF
many	NA	TRBJ1-1	TRBV10-3	TGTGCCATCAGTGATGGGGCAGGGCTCACTGAAGCTTTCTTT	CAISDGAGLTEAFF
many	NA	TRBJ1-2	TRBV27	TGTGCCAGCAGTTTATCGTCGGGTAACTATGGCTACACCTTC	CASSLSSGNYGYTF
many	NA	TRBJ2-5	TRBV20-1	TGCAGTGCTAGTAGCGCGGAGACCCAGTACTTC	CSASSAETQYF
many	NA	TRBJ2-5	TRBV20-1	TGCAGTGCTATCCCCACCCCGCCGGGGGAGACCCAGTACTTC	CSAIPTPPGETQYF
NA	NA	TRBJ2-7	TRBV7-6	TGTGCCAGCAGCCCTCTTTTTGCGCGGTACTCCTACGAGCAGTACTTC	CASSPLFARYSYEQYF
NA	TRBD2	TRBJ2-5	TRBV5-1	TGCGCCAGCAGCCTCACACCCAGCGGGATCCAAGAGACCCAGTACTTC	CASSLTPSGIQETQYF
many	NA	TRBJ2-1	TRBV5-4	TGTGCCAGCAGCTCCGGGGCGGAAGGAGGTGAGCAGTTCTTC	CASSSGAEGGEQFF
few	NA	TRBJ1-5	TRBV21-1	TGTGCCAGCAGCCAGAAGGGGCCCCATCAGCCCCAGCATTTT	CASSQKGPHQPQHF
medium-sized	TRBD2	TRBJ2-7	TRBV12-3/TRBV12-4	TGTGCCAGCAGTCCGGTGAGGCGGGAGATGGGCGAGCAGTACTTC	CASSPVRREMGEQYF
medium-sized	TRBD2	TRBJ2-1	TRBV11-2	TGTGCCAGCAGCTTAAGTAGCGGGAGCTGGAATGAGCAGTTCTTC	CASSLSSGSWNEQFF
many	NA	TRBJ2-7	TRBV5-1	TGCGCCAGCAGCTTGGGGGCGGGCCCCTACGAGCAGTACTTC	CASSLGAGPYEQYF
many	NA	TRBJ2-2	TRBV28	TGTGCCAGCAGTTTCCTAGGGACCGGGGAGCTGTTTTTT	CASSFLGTGELFF
many	NA	TRBJ1-2	TRBV6-6	TGTGCCAGCAGTCCCAACGGGGGCTATGGCTACACCTTC	CASSPNGGYGYTF